This T cell receptor (beta chain) stems from a study of blood T cells in healthy people across ages. A second PCR of about 7 to 12 cycles used a sample-barcoded 5' primer and a J-beta primer mix. TCRdb independently ran MiXCR on the 5' RACE reads; one entry per CDR3 protein. The table records fewer than 2 million distinct CDR3 sequences, roughly 43% of them present only once. Healthy Russian Caucasian donors spanned ages about 6 to 95 years. CDR3 length equals 13 residues. Germline V gives CDR1 DFQATT, CDR2 SNEGSKA (reference sequence). The germline V and J ends were trimmed by 5 bases and 4 bases, with 14 bases remaining between them. This clonotype was recorded a few times.

This sequence originates from a human donor in good health. This chain joins TRBV20-1 and TRBJ1-2; unclear D gene. Material: blood. The chain's CDR3 is CSARRRVIYGYTF. CDR3 nucleotides: TGCAGTGCTCGCCGGCGGGTTATCTATGGCTACACCTTC.